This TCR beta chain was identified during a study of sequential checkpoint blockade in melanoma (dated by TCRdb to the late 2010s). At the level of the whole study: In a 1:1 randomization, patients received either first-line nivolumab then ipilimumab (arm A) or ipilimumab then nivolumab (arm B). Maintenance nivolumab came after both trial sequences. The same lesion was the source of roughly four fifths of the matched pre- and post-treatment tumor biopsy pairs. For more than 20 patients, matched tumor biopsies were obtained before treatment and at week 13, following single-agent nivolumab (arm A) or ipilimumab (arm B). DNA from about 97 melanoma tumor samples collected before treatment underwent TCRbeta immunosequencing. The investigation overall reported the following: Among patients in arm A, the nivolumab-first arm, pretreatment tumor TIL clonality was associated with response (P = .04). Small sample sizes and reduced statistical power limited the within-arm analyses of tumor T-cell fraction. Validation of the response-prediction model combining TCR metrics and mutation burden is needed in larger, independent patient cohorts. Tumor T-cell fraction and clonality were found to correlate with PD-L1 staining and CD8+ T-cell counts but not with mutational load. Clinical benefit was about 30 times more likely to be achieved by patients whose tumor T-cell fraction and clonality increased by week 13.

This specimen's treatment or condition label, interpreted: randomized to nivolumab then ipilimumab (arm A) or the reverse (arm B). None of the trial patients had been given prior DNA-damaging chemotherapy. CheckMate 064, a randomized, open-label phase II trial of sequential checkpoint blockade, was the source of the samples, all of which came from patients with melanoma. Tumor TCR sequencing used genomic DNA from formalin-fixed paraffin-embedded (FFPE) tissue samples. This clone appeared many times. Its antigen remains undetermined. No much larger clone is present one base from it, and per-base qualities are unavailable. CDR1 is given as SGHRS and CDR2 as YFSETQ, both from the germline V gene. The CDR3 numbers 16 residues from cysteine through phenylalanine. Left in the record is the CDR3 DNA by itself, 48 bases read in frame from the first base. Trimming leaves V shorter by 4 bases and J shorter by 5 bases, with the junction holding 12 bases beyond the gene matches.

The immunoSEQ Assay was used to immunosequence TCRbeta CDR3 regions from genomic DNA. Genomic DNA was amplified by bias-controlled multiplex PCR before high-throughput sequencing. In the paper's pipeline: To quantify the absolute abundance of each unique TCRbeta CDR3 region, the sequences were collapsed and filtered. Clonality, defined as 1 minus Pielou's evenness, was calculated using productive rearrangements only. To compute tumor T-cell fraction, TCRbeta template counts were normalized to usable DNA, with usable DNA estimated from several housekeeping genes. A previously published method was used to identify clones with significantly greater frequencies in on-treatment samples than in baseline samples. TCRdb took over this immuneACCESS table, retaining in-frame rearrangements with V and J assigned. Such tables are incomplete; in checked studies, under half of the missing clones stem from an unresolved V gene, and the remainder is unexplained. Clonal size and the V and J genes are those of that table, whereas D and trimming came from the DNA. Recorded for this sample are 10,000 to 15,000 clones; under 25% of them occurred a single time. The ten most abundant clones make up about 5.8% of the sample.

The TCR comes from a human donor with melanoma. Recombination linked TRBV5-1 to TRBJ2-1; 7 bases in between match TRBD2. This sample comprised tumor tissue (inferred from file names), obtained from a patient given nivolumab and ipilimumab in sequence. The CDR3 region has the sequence CASSPRLRESDNEQFF. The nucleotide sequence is TGCGCCAGCAGCCCAAGGTTGCGGGAGTCGGACAATGAGCAGTTCTTC.